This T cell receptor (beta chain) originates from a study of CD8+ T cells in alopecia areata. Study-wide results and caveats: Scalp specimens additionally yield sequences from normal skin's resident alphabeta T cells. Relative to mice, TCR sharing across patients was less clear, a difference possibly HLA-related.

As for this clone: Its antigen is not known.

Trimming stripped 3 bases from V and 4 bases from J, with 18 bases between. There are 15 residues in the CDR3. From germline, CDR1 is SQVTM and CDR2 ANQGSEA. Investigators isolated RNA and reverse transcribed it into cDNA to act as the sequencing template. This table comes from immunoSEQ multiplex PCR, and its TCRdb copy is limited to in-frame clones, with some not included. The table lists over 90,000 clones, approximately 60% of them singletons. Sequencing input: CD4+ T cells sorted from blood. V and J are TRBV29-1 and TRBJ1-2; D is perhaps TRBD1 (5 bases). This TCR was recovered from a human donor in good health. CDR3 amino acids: CSVDRAEAGSYGYTF. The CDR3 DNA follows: TGCAGCGTTGATAGGGCGGAGGCAGGGAGCTATGGCTACACCTTC.